This record looks at one T cell receptor (beta chain) sequence and its context. Its antigen is still unknown. V lost 6 bases, J lost 1 base, and 3 bases stayed unmatched. The V gene's germline CDR1 is MNHEY and CDR2 SVGAGI. This CDR3 region has 14 residues. This sample stems from a study of vaccination effects on CD4 cells after COVID-19. Study-level information: Expansion with viral peptide pools was applied to antigen-specific CD4+ T cells by the ViraFEST assay prior to sequencing.

TCRdb keeps only in-frame clones here, not all; method: immunoSEQ multiplex PCR. The profile shows approximately 45,000 clones, roughly 80% of them singletons. Cells that had been cultured for about 10 days were the source of isolated CD4+ T cells. The chain carries TRBV6-5 and TRBJ1-3; 7 positions agree with TRBD1. The specimen comprised CD4+ T cells from PBMCs cultured without peptide, sampled before COVID-19 vaccination. This TCR came from a human donor who had a prior SARS-CoV-2 infection. Here the CDR3 reads CASRDRSSGNTIYF. DNA for the CDR3: TGTGCCAGCAGGGACAGGTCTTCTGGAAACACCATATATTTT.